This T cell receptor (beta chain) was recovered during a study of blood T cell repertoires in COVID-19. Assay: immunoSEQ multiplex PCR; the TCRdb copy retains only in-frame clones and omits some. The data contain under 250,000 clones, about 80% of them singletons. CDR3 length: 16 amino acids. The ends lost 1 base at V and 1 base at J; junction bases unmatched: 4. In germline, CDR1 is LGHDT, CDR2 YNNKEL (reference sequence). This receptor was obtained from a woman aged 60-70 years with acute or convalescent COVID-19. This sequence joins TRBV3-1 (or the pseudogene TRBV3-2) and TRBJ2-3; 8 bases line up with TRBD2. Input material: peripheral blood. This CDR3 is CASSQAIAGRTDTQYF. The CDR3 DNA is TGTGCCAGCAGCCAAGCAATAGCGGGGCGCACAGATACGCAGTATTTT.